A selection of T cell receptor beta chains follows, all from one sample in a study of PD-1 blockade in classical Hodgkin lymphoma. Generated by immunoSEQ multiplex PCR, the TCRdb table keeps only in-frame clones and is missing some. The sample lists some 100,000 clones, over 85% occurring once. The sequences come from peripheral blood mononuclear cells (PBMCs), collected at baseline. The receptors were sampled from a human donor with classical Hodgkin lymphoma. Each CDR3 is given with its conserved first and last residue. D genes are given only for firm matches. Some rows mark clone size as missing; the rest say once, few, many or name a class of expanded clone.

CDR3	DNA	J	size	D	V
CASSLWGTDTQYF	TGTGCCAGCAGCCTATGGGGCACAGATACGCAGTATTTT	TRBJ2-3	.	.	TRBV27
CASSQIDLGPDRSGYTF	TGCGCCAGCAGTCAAATCGATCTGGGGCCGGACCGCTCGGGCTACACCTTC	TRBJ1-2	few	.	TRBV23-1
CASSFNRDRGYEQYF	TGCGCCAGCAGCTTTAACCGGGACAGGGGATACGAGCAGTACTTC	TRBJ2-7	.	TRBD1	TRBV5-1
CASSLVSEEREGRNEQFF	TGTGCCAGCAGCTTAGTATCGGAGGAGCGGGAGGGAAGGAATGAGCAGTTCTTC	TRBJ2-1	.	TRBD2	TRBV7-2
CASSWSQRTDYEQYF	TGTGCCAGCAGTTGGTCCCAGAGGACGGACTACGAGCAGTACTTC	TRBJ2-7	.	.	TRBV27
CSVELGQVLETQYF	TGCAGCGTTGAGTTGGGACAGGTCTTAGAGACCCAGTACTTC	TRBJ2-5	.	TRBD1	TRBV29-1
CATDTGGQSYNEQFF	TGTGCCACCGATACGGGAGGCCAGTCCTACAATGAGCAGTTCTTC	TRBJ2-1	.	TRBD2	TRBV10-3
CASSVAGVTGQRQLTNTGELFF	TGTGCCAGCAGCGTAGCAGGGGTAACCGGACAGCGCCAATTGACGAACACCGGGGAGCTGTTTTTT	TRBJ2-2	.	.	TRBV9
CASSRTGTGVISEQFF	TGTGCCAGCAGCCGTACCGGGACAGGGGTGATTAGTGAGCAGTTCTTC	TRBJ2-1	.	TRBD1	TRBV11-2
CSVGTITNTGELFF	TGCAGCGTGGGTACCATTACTAACACCGGGGAGCTGTTTTTT	TRBJ2-2	.	.	TRBV29-1
CASSFGGGTDTQYF	TGTGCCAGCAGCTTCGGGGGGGGCACAGATACGCAGTATTTT	TRBJ2-3	.	TRBD2	TRBV7-6
CASSEAVNTEAFF	TGTGCCAGCAGTGAGGCGGTGAACACTGAAGCTTTCTTT	TRBJ1-1	.	.	TRBV6-5
CASSERRGSNQPQHF	TGTGCCAGCAGTGAACGCAGGGGCAGCAATCAGCCCCAGCATTTT	TRBJ1-5	few	.	TRBV2
CASSSRGIAVTLYNEQFF	TGTGCCAGCAGTTCCCGTGGGATAGCGGTAACCCTCTACAATGAGCAGTTCTTC	TRBJ2-1	few	.	TRBV27
CASTLRQGLNTEAFF	TGTGCCAGCACCCTCCGGCAGGGTTTGAACACTGAAGCTTTCTTT	TRBJ1-1	.	.	TRBV7-8
CASSPIGLGAFF	TGTGCCAGCAGCCCAATAGGGTTGGGGGCTTTCTTT	TRBJ1-1	once	.	TRBV9
CASSQPHRARNTEAFF	TGCGCCAGCAGCCAACCCCACAGGGCCCGGAACACTGAAGCTTTCTTT	TRBJ1-1	.	.	TRBV4-1
CAASGTGGFNYGYTF	TGTGCAGCCTCCGGGACAGGGGGCTTTAACTATGGCTACACCTTC	TRBJ1-2	once	TRBD1	TRBV30
CASSLYLAGGVGPGNIQYF	TGTGCCAGCAGTTTATACCTAGCGGGGGGCGTCGGCCCGGGAAACATTCAGTACTTC	TRBJ2-4	.	TRBD2	TRBV28
CASTSGAVETQYF	TGTGCCAGCACCTCTGGGGCTGTAGAGACCCAGTACTTC	TRBJ2-5	few	.	TRBV6-1
CASSLVGPTSEQFF	TGTGCCAGCAGCTTAGTGGGACCGACTAGCGAGCAGTTCTTC	TRBJ2-1	.	TRBD2	TRBV7-3
CASKERRGRGGEQYF	TGCGCCAGCAAGGAAAGACGAGGGAGAGGGGGCGAGCAGTACTTC	TRBJ2-7	once	.	TRBV10-2
CASSAETGAPLYEQYF	TGTGCCAGCAGCGCCGAGACAGGGGCCCCCCTCTACGAGCAGTACTTC	TRBJ2-7	.	TRBD1	TRBV5-6
CAWSRARGGTDTQYF	TGTGCCTGGAGTCGGGCGAGGGGGGGCACAGATACGCAGTATTTT	TRBJ2-3	.	.	TRBV30
CASSLGGSRSTDTQYF	TGTGCCAGCAGCTTAGGGGGGTCGAGGAGCACAGATACGCAGTATTTT	TRBJ2-3	.	.	TRBV11-2
CASSPPIKTGRDYEQYF	TGTGCCAGCAGCCCTCCAATTAAGACAGGGAGGGATTACGAGCAGTACTTC	TRBJ2-7	once	.	TRBV27
CASSIIKSTLNQPQHF	TGTGCCAGTAGTATCATCAAGTCTACTCTTAATCAGCCCCAGCATTTT	TRBJ1-5	.	.	TRBV19
CAWTPGQDEQYF	TGTGCCTGGACCCCGGGACAGGACGAGCAGTACTTC	TRBJ2-7	.	TRBD1	TRBV30
CASSTDSRVDF	TGTGCCAGCAGCACGGACAGCCGCGTGGACTTC	TRBJ2-7	.	.	TRBV5-4
CASSVELKAHSGNTIYF	TGTGCCAGCAGCGTAGAACTGAAGGCTCACTCTGGAAACACCATATATTTT	TRBJ1-3	.	.	TRBV9
CASSRRSGRPSSSYNEQFF	TGTGCCAGCTCACGAAGAAGCGGGAGGCCCTCAAGCTCCTACAATGAGCAGTTCTTC	TRBJ2-1	.	TRBD2	TRBV18
CASSSIGYGYTF	TGTGCCAGCAGTTCTATAGGCTATGGCTACACCTTC	TRBJ1-2	.	.	TRBV6-5
CASSLAGRTYNEQFF	TGTGCCAGCAGCTTAGCGGGACGGACCTACAATGAGCAGTTCTTC	TRBJ2-1	.	.	TRBV7-2
CASRGRDRATDTQYF	TGTGCCAGCAGGGGCCGGGACAGGGCGACAGATACGCAGTATTTT	TRBJ2-3	.	TRBD1	TRBV9
CASSSRGRNYGYTF	TGTGCCAGCAGCTCCAGGGGCCGTAACTATGGCTACACCTTC	TRBJ1-2	.	.	TRBV5-5
CAWTQPGQGRSGNTIYF	TGTGCCTGGACCCAACCCGGACAGGGACGGTCGGGAAACACCATATATTTT	TRBJ1-3	.	TRBD1	TRBV30
CASSYGRDTEAFF	TGTGCCAGCAGTTACGGCCGGGACACTGAAGCTTTCTTT	TRBJ1-1	.	.	TRBV6-5
CASSLGGGQNTEAFF	TGTGCCAGCAGCTTAGGAGGGGGGCAGAATACTGAAGCTTTCTTT	TRBJ1-1	.	.	TRBV7-9
CATGQRNTGELFF	TGCGCCACCGGACAGCGGAACACCGGGGAGCTGTTTTTT	TRBJ2-2	.	.	TRBV10-1
CASSLMSGSYEQFF	TGTGCCAGCAGCTTAATGAGCGGGAGCTATGAGCAGTTCTTC	TRBJ2-1	.	TRBD2	TRBV7-2
CSASKAETQYF	TGCAGTGCTAGTAAGGCAGAGACCCAGTACTTC	TRBJ2-5	.	.	TRBV20-1
CASSAGPNQPQHF	TGTGCCAGCAGTGCTGGGCCCAATCAGCCCCAGCATTTT	TRBJ1-5	.	.	TRBV27